Listed below are T cell receptor beta chains from one sample, sequenced in a study of blood T cells in healthy people across ages. Via MiXCR, TCRdb re-called the 5' RACE reads, giving one row per CDR3 protein. The sample contains 250,000 to 300,000 distinct CDR3 sequences, roughly 26% of which appear only once. Input material: blood. All receptors come from an older woman in good health. Both conserved end residues are part of each CDR3. Fields, in order: clone size, CDR3 length, D gene, J gene, V gene, CDR3 protein, CDR3 DNA. D genes are given only for firm matches. Expanded clones get a size class; other rows say once, few or many, or leave the size out.

>-|15|-|TRBJ1-1|TRBV6-5
CASSYPGVGNTEAFF
TGTGCCAGCAGTTACCCCGGAGTGGGGAACACTGAAGCTTTCTTT
>many|12|TRBD2|TRBJ2-7|TRBV20-1
CSAKLADYEQYF
TGCAGTGCTAAACTAGCGGACTACGAGCAGTACTTC
>-|13|TRBD1|TRBJ1-1|TRBV5-1
CASSSGTVREAFF
TGCGCCAGCAGCTCCGGGACAGTAAGAGAAGCTTTCTTT
>-|13|TRBD1|TRBJ1-2|TRBV7-9
CASSTGEFYGYTF
TGTGCCAGCAGCACAGGGGAATTCTATGGCTACACCTTC
>few|15|TRBD1|TRBJ2-7|TRBV4-3
CASSHRTGLVHEQYF
TGCGCCAGCAGCCACAGGACAGGGCTTGTCCACGAGCAGTACTTC
>-|14|TRBD1|TRBJ1-1|TRBV15
CATSNFRGDTEAFF
TGTGCCACCAGCAACTTCAGGGGGGACACTGAAGCTTTCTTT
>-|11|-|TRBJ1-6|TRBV6-6
CASSSGKALHF
TGTGCCAGCAGCTCCGGGAAGGCCCTCCACTTT
>-|13|-|TRBJ2-3|TRBV4-1
CASSQAVAAPRYF
TGCGCCAGCAGCCAGGCCGTCGCGGCACCTCGGTATTTT
>many|17|-|TRBJ2-5|TRBV5-6
CASRPSGAGKYQETQYF
TGTGCCAGCAGACCATCAGGGGCAGGCAAGTACCAAGAGACCCAGTACTTC
>-|14|TRBD1|TRBJ1-4|TRBV13
CASRPGGSYEKLFF
TGTGCCAGCAGGCCAGGGGGTTCCTACGAAAAACTGTTTTTT